This TCR beta chain stems from a study of molecular identifiers for immune sequencing clone quantification. Previously published methods and listed TCR primers were used for the bulk TCR libraries. TCRdb analysed the PCR reads with MiXCR anew, one entry per CDR3 protein. The sample yields about 510,000 distinct CDR3 sequences, roughly 24% seen once. This clonotype was seen ten or more times. Antigen: not known. Study findings and constraints: In naive cells, clones above 20 RNA copies held under 1% of molecules, whereas in effector cells they held over 99%.

Germline CDR1 SNHLY, CDR2 FYNNEI. CDR3 length: 14 residues. Trimming removed 7 bases from V and 0 bases from J, with 11 bases in between. Isolation of naive CD8 T cells was achieved by sorting on a CD8+CD4-CCR7+CD45RA+ phenotype. This clonotype was sampled from a human donor in good health. Some libraries in this study had Jurkat cell RNA spiked in. The rearrangement joins TRBV2 to TRBJ2-3; weak D call: TRBD1 (6 bases). The sample taken for sequencing was naive CD8+ T cells from blood, with Jurkat cell RNA spiked in. Stated subset: FACS-sorted CD8+CD4-CCR7+CD45RA+ naive T cells. The CDR3 DNA reads TGTGCCAGCAACCAGGACAGTAGCACAGATACGCAGTATTTT. It is translated as CASNQDSSTDTQYF.